The next 29 T cell receptor beta chains were all read from a single sample in a study of cytomegalovirus exposure and HLA in healthy donors. PCR employed 60 Vbeta and 13 Jbeta primers. Clones were read by immunoSEQ multiplex PCR, and TCRdb kept only the in-frame ones, dropping some. The sample consists of more than 150,000 clones, 65% to 85% of them appearing once. Sequencing was done on a sample of PBMCs. The receptor set was obtained from a man between 45 and 60 years old in good health and CMV-seronegative.

This chain connects TRBV9 to TRBJ2-7; no clear D. CDR1 and CDR2 from the germline V gene are SGDLS and YYNGEE. V was trimmed by 4 bases and J by 0 bases, leaving 17 bases between them. The CDR3 has 16 amino acids. The CDR3 nucleotides are TGTGCCAGCAGCCCCCTGGGCCGCCGAAGCTCCTACGAGCAGTACTTC. This sequence encodes CASSPLGRRSSYEQYF.

The V call is TRBV14, the J call TRBJ2-1, with TRBD2 identical over 7 bases. The germline V gene encodes CDR1 SGHDN and CDR2 FVKESK. With V trimmed by 0 bases and J by 4 bases, 6 bases remained unmatched. CDR3 length: 16 residues. CDR3 loop: CASSQDRGVGYNEQFF. The CDR3 DNA is TGTGCCAGCAGCCAAGATCGGGGGGTCGGGTACAATGAGCAGTTCTTC.

The rearrangement links TRBV14 to TRBJ1-4, with D perhaps TRBD1 (5 bases). The V and J ends lost 4 bases and 13 bases respectively, with 13 bases between them. The CDR3 runs 12 residues. From germline, CDR1 is SGHDN and CDR2 FVKESK. The CDR3 here is CASSLGVSGLFF. CDR3 DNA: TGTGCCAGCAGCCTAGGGGTATCGGGACTGTTTTTT.

This chain connects TRBV27 to TRBJ2-7, with TRBD1 identical over 7 bases. The V segment lost 3 bases and the J segment 3 bases; nucleotides outside the gene matches: 8. Germline V lookup: CDR1 MNHEY, CDR2 SMNVEV (reference sequence). CDR3 length equals 15 residues. The CDR3 sequence is CASSFSTGTYYEQYF. The DNA of the CDR3 is TGTGCCAGCAGTTTCTCGACAGGGACCTACTACGAGCAGTACTTC.

The chain employs TRBV7-2 and TRBJ2-1; TRBD2 matches 11 bases. Germline CDR1 is SGHTA and CDR2 is FQGNSA. The CDR3 runs to 18 residues. The V segment lost 2 bases and the J segment 2 bases; nucleotides outside the gene matches: 8. CDR3 coding DNA: TGTGCCAGCAGCTTATGGGCCCTAGCGGGGGGAACCTACAATGAGCAGTTCTTC. As protein: CASSLWALAGGTYNEQFF. The full variable domain, completed using reference TRBV7-2 and TRBJ2-1, is GAGVSQSPSNKVTEKGKDVELRCDPISGHTALYWYRQSLGQGLEFLIYFQGNSAPDKSGLPSDRFSAERTGGSVSTLTIQRTQQEDSAVYLCASSLWALAGGTYNEQFFGPGTRLTVL.

This clone came up a few times. The chain carries TRBV4-3 and TRBJ1-1; no firm D call. V lost 2 bases and J lost 2, with 9 bases in between. Per the germline V gene, CDR1 is LGHNA and CDR2 is YSLEER. The CDR3 totals 14 residues. The CDR3 DNA follows: TGCGCCAGCAGCCAAAAAGCGGGAAACACTGAAGCTTTCTTT. The encoded protein is CASSQKAGNTEAFF.

The V call is TRBV9, the J call TRBJ2-3; 8 bases match TRBD2. V was pared by 3 bases and J by 2 bases, with 5 bases of the junction left unmatched. CDR3 size: 15 residues. The germline gives CDR1 SGDLS, CDR2 YYNGEE. Here the CDR3 reads CASSAGGTYTDTQYF. Here the CDR3 DNA reads TGTGCCAGCAGCGCGGGGGGGACTTACACAGATACGCAGTATTTT. Full variable domain (missing parts from reference TRBV9 and TRBJ2-3): DSGVTQTPKHLITATGQRVTLRCSPRSGDLSVYWYQQSLDQGLQFLIQYYNGEERAKGNILERFSAQQFPDLHSELNLSSLELGDSALYFCASSAGGTYTDTQYFGPGTRLTVL.

This clone has just one count. The chain's CDR3 is CASSSYSGGPRDTQYF. In DNA form, the CDR3 reads TGTGCCAGCAGCTCCTATAGCGGGGGCCCGCGGGATACGCAGTATTTT. This chain uses TRBV7-2 with TRBJ2-3, with 9 bases that match TRBD2. Trimming removed 4 bases from V and 6 bases from J; junction bases left unmatched: 11. Germline loops: CDR1 SGHTA, CDR2 FQGNSA. This CDR3 has 16 amino acids.

To note about this clone: One junction end does not reproduce the germline sequence, and a read error may be involved. The chain couples TRBV7-2 to TRBJ2-5; D not certain. The CDR3 length is 14 residues. CDR1 and CDR2 from the germline V gene are SGHTA and FQGNSA. The CDR3 loop reads CASSLGGSQVTQYF. CDR3 bases: TGTGCCAGCAGCTTAGGTGGCTCCCAAGTGACCCAGTACTTC.

A word on this clone: One end of the junction does not line up with germline, which may come from a read error. V is TRBV7-9 and J is TRBJ2-7; D is unclear. The CDR3 has 14 amino acids. Per the germline V gene, CDR1 is SEHNR and CDR2 is FQNEAQ (reference sequence). The CDR3 protein is CSSSLTYSIYEQYF. In DNA, the CDR3 is TGTTCCAGCAGCTTAACCTACTCCATCTACGAGCAGTACTTC.

V is TRBV5-1 and J is TRBJ1-2; a possible D gene is TRBD1 (6 bases). Trimming left V 0 bases short and J 6 bases short, with 12 bases between. The CDR3 is 14 amino acids. Germline loops: CDR1 SGHRS, CDR2 YFSETQ. DNA for the CDR3: TGCGCCAGCAGCTTGGAAGCCAGGGGCCATGGCTACACCTTC. Amino acids: CASSLEARGHGYTF.

The chain joins TRBV9 to TRBJ2-6, with 9 bases that match TRBD1. V was clipped by 3 bases and J by 2 bases; unmatched bases: 6. This CDR3 spans 17 amino acids. Per germline, CDR1 SGDLS and CDR2 YYNGEE. The CDR3, as DNA: TGTGCCAGCAGCGGGGACAGGGCCCTGACTGGGGCCAACGTCCTGACTTTC. Its protein product is CASSGDRALTGANVLTF.

V and J are TRBV12-5 and TRBJ1-1; tentative D call: TRBD1 (5 bases). This CDR3 has 13 amino acids. V was pared by 7 bases and J by 4 bases, with 13 bases between. The germline V gene has CDR1 LGHNT and CDR2 FRNRAP. The CDR3 is CASALGGGTEAFF. CDR3 coding DNA: TGTGCTAGTGCCCTGGGGGGAGGCACTGAAGCTTTCTTT.

The rearrangement joins TRBV7-8 to TRBJ2-3, with TRBD2 identical over 12 bases. Losses at the gene ends were 2 bases for V and 4 bases for J; bases not matched to a gene: 19. This CDR3 contains 21 residues. Germline V CDR1 and CDR2: SGHVS, FQNEAQ. The CDR3 here is CASSLPQLRLAGGIGSDTQYF. The CDR3 region has the DNA TGTGCCAGCAGCTTACCCCAGCTTAGGCTAGCGGGGGGGATTGGGTCAGATACGCAGTATTTT.

This clone was seen only once. This chain uses TRBV6-1 with TRBJ2-7; TRBD1 matches 11 bases. This CDR3 contains 15 residues. CDR1 and CDR2 from the germline V gene are MNHNS and SASEGT. Trimming at V came to 6 bases and at J to 1 base, leaving 5 bases not matched to a gene. The CDR3 region is CASRTGQGASYEQYF. CDR3 in DNA: TGTGCCAGCAGGACCGGACAGGGGGCTTCCTACGAGCAGTACTTC.

This rearrangement joins TRBV4-2 to TRBJ2-7; 11 nucleotides align to TRBD2. Germline V gene data show CDR1 as LGHNA and CDR2 as YNFKEQ. CDR3 size: 15 residues. V lost 1 base, J lost 2 bases, and 1 base stayed unmatched. For the CDR3, the DNA is TGTGCCAGCAGCCAAGCTAGCGGGGGGACCTACGAGCAGTACTTC. Amino acid sequence: CASSQASGGTYEQYF.

The chain combines TRBV5-4 with TRBJ1-2; perhaps TRBD1 as D (6 bases). The CDR3 extends over 12 amino acids. V lost 3 bases and J lost 8, with 11 bases in between. CDR1 and CDR2 from the germline V gene are SGHNT and YYREEE (reference sequence). In DNA form, the CDR3 reads TGTGCCAGCAGCTCGGACAGCGGAGGCTACACCTTC. As protein: CASSSDSGGYTF.

This clone came up once. The chain carries TRBV5-1 and TRBJ2-1; 9 bases line up with TRBD2. The J segment lost 8 bases and the V segment lost 6 bases, leaving 12 bases of the junction unmatched. The CDR3 has 15 amino acids. From germline, CDR1 is SGHRS and CDR2 YFSETQ. CDR3 residues: CASTPWGRGGDEQFF. The CDR3 region has the DNA TGCGCCAGCACCCCTTGGGGGCGCGGGGGGGATGAGCAGTTCTTC.

Points on this clone: Other DNA sequences in this specimen translate into the identical CDR3. V gene TRBV6-5 combines with J gene TRBJ1-5, with D unresolved. Trimming cost V 2 bases and J 4 bases, with 6 bases left between them. This CDR3 has 13 amino acids. Germline CDR1 MNHEY, CDR2 SVGAGI. CDR3 nucleotides: TGTGCCAGCAGTTACGCCGGGAATCAGCCCCAGCATTTT. This codes for CASSYAGNQPQHF.

The V call is TRBV18, the J call TRBJ1-5, with D maybe TRBD1 (6 bases). The length of the CDR3 is 15 residues. The V end was cut by 3 bases, the J end by 5 bases, with 14 bases between. Germline-derived CDR1 and CDR2 are KGHSH and LQKENI. The CDR3 reads CASSPDSSWDQPQHF. DNA of the CDR3: TGTGCCAGCTCACCGGACAGCTCTTGGGATCAGCCCCAGCATTTT.

This clone was found a few times. The chain uses TRBV7-9 and TRBJ1-1, with D hard to call. The CDR3 runs to 13 residues. The germline gives CDR1 SEHNR, CDR2 FQNEAQ (reference sequence). The germline V and J ends were trimmed by 5 bases and 3 bases, with 10 bases remaining between them. The CDR3 nucleotides are TGTGCCAGCAGCATTGAAGCCTACACTGAAGCTTTCTTT. Encoded protein: CASSIEAYTEAFF.

This chain links TRBV4-3 with TRBJ2-7; D perhaps matches TRBD1 (5 bases). Trimming left V 0 bases short and J 0 bases short, with 15 bases between. This CDR3 is 17 amino acids long. CDR1 and CDR2 (germline): LGHNA, YSLEER. The CDR3 reads CASSQEGLPPNSYEQYF. The DNA for the CDR3 is TGCGCCAGCAGCCAAGAGGGGCTACCCCCCAACTCCTACGAGCAGTACTTC.

V gene TRBV10-2 combines with J gene TRBJ1-3; 7 bases line up with TRBD1. The V segment lost 8 bases and the J segment 3 bases; nucleotides outside the gene matches: 4. The germline V gene has CDR1 WSHSY and CDR2 SAAADI. The CDR3 contains 13 residues. CDR3 in amino acids: CASGWDSGNTIYF. The CDR3 DNA reads as TGCGCCAGCGGCTGGGACAGTGGAAACACCATATATTTT.

In the case of this clone: The junction differs from germline at one of its ends, possibly a read error. The chain carries TRBV7-2 and TRBJ1-6, with 10 positions matching TRBD1. The CDR3 consists of 13 residues. Per the germline V gene, CDR1 is SGHTA and CDR2 is FQGNSA. DNA for the CDR3: TGTGCCAGCAGCTTAGATGTTCGGGACAGGGGACTTTTT. Its protein product is CASSLDVRDRGLF.

The CDR3 sequence is CASSGQRQGSSYEQYF. CDR3 DNA: TGTGCCAGCAGTGGGCAAAGACAGGGGTCCTCCTACGAGCAGTACTTC. The chain carries TRBV6-1 and TRBJ2-7; TRBD1 matches 8 bases. J lost 0 bases, V lost 4 bases, and 8 bases had no gene match. The CDR3 runs to 16 residues. CDR1 and CDR2 (germline): MNHNS, SASEGT.

The chain has TRBV4-3 and TRBJ2-2; D gene uncertain. Germline V gene data show CDR1 as LGHNA and CDR2 as YSLEER. CDR3 length: 14 residues. V shed 1 base and J shed 5 bases, with 8 bases lying between them. In DNA form, the CDR3 reads TGCGCCAGCAGCCAAGGAGGTGTAACCGGGGAGCTGTTTTTT. It yields the protein CASSQGGVTGELFF.

V is TRBV6-1 and J is TRBJ2-5, with TRBD1 matching over 7 bases. The CDR3 is 14 amino acids. Germline assignment: CDR1 MNHNS and CDR2 SASEGT. Trimming cost V 4 bases and J 0 bases; bases outside gene matches: 2. The CDR3 DNA is TGTGCCAGCAGTGCACAGGGGTACCAAGAGACCCAGTACTTC. Translating it yields CASSAQGYQETQYF.

This clone was counted between two and nine times. J is TRBJ1-2 and V is TRBV29-1; 9 positions match TRBD1. Germline lookup yields CDR1 SQVTM and CDR2 ANQGSEA. The CDR3 loop spans 12 amino acids. The V segment lost 7 bases and the J segment 4 bases; nucleotides outside the gene matches: 4. CDR3 loop: CSAQGAGYGYTF. The CDR3 DNA sequence: TGCAGCGCACAGGGGGCGGGCTATGGCTACACCTTC.

The J gene is TRBJ1-3, the V gene TRBV7-2; a weak D match, TRBD1 (5 bases). The CDR3 runs to 15 residues. Germline loops: CDR1 SGHTA, CDR2 FQGNSA. With 1 base removed from V and 4 bases from J, the gap between germline ends came to 11 bases. The CDR3 loop reads CASSLGAGSGNTIYF. CDR3 DNA sequence: TGTGCCAGCAGCTTAGGAGCAGGGTCCGGAAACACCATATATTTT.